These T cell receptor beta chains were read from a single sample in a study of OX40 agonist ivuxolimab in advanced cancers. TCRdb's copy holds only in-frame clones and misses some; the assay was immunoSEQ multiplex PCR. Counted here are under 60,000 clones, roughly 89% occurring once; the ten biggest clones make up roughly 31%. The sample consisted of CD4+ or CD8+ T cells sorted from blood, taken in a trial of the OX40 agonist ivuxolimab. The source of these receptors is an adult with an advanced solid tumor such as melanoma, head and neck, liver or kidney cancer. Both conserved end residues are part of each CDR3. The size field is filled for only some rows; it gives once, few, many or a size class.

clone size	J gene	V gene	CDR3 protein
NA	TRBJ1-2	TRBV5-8	CASSFPTANYGYTF
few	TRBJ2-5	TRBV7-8	CASSLTQQETQYF
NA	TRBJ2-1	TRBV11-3	CASSLFGPNNEQFF
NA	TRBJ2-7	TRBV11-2	CASSLTDSGSYEQYF
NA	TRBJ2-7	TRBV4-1	CASSQDAGSSYEQYF
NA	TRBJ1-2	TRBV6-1	CASSPQGGANGYTF
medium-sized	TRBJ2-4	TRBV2	CASLAGELTPGIQYF
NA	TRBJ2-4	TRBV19	CASTQGEGYDIQYF
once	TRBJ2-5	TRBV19	CASSTGQGTLETQYF
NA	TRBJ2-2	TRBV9	CASRGETDGTGELFF
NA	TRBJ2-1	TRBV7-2	CASSLTSGPYNEQFF
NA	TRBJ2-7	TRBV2	CASSATGDVYEQYF
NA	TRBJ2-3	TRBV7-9	CASSQRSGAGADTQYF
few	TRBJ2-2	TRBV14	CASSAEPGRDTGELFF